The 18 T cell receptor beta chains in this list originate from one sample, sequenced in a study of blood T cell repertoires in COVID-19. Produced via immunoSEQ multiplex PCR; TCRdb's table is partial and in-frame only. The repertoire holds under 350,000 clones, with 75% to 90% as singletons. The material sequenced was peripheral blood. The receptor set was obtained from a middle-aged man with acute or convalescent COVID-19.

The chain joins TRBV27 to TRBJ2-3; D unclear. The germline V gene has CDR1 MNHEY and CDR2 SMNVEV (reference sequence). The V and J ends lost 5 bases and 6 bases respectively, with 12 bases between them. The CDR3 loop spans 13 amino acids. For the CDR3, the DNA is TGTGCCAGCAGTAGGTTGGGCCGGGATACGCAGTATTTT. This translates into CASSRLGRDTQYF.

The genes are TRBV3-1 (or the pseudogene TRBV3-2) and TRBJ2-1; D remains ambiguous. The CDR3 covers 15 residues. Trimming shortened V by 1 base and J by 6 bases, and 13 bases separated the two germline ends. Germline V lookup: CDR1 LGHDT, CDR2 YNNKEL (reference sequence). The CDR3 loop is CASSQAGFRSNEQFF. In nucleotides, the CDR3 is TGTGCCAGCAGCCAAGCCGGGTTTCGGAGCAATGAGCAGTTCTTC.

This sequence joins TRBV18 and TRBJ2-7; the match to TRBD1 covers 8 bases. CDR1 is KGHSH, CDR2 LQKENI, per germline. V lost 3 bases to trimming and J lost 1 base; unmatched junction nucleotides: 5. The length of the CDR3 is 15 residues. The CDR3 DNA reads TGTGCCAGCTCACCGCCCAGGGGGCAGTCCTACGAGCAGTACTTC. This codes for CASSPPRGQSYEQYF.

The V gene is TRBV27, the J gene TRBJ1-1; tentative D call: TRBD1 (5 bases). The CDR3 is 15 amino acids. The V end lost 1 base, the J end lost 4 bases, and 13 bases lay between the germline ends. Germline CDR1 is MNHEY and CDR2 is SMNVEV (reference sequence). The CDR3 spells CASSLLGGVTTEAFF. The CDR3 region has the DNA TGTGCCAGCAGTTTATTGGGGGGGGTCACCACTGAAGCTTTCTTT.

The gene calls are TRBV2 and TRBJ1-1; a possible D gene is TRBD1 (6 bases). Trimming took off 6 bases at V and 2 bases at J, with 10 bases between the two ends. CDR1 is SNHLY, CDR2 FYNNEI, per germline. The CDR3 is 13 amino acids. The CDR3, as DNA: TGTGCCAGCAGAGAACAGGGAAACACTGAAGCTTTCTTT. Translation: CASREQGNTEAFF. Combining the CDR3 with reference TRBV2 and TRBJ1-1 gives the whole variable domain EPEVTQTPSHQVTQMGQEVILRCVPISNHLYFYWYRQILGQKVEFLVSFYNNEISEKSEIFDDQFSVERPDGSNFTLKIRSTKLEDSAMYFCASREQGNTEAFFGQGTRLTVV.

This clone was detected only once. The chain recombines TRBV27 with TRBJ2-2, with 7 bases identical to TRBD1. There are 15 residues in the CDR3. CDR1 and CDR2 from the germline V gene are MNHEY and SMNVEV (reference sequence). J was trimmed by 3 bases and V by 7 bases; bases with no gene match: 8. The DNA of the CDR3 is TGTGCCAGCACCGAAGGGGACAGATACACCGGGGAGCTGTTTTTT. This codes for CASTEGDRYTGELFF.

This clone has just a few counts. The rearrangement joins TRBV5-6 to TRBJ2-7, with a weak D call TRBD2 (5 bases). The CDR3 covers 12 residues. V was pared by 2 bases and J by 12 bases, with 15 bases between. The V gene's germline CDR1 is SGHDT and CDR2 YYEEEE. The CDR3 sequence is CASSFGLGQAYF. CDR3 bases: TGTGCCAGCAGCTTTGGACTTGGTCAGGCGTACTTC.

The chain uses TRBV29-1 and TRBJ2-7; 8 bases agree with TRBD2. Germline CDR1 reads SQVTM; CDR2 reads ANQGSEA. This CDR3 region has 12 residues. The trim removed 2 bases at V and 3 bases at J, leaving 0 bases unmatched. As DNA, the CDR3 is TGCAGCGTTGAAAGCGGGGGCTACGAGCAGTACTTC. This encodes CSVESGGYEQYF.

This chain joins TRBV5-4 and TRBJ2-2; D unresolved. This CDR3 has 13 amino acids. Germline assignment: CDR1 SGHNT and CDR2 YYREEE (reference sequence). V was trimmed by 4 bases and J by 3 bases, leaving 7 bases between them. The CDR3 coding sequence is TGTGCCAGCAGCGCGACTTACACCGGGGAGCTGTTTTTT. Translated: CASSATYTGELFF.

This CDR3 reads CSASVGQGIPGELFF. The DNA of the CDR3 is TGCAGTGCTAGTGTCGGACAGGGGATTCCCGGGGAGCTGTTTTTT. The chain joins TRBV20-1 to TRBJ2-2; 9 positions match TRBD1. V lost 3 bases, J lost 6 bases, and 8 bases stayed unmatched. The CDR3 consists of 15 residues. Germline V gene data show CDR1 as DFQATT and CDR2 as SNEGSKA (reference sequence).

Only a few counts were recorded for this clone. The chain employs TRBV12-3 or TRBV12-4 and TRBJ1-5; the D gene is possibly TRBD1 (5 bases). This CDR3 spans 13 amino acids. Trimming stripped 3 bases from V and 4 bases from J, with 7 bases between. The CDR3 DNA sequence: TGTGCCAGCAGTTTCGGGGGGAATCAGCCCCAGCATTTT. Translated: CASSFGGNQPQHF.

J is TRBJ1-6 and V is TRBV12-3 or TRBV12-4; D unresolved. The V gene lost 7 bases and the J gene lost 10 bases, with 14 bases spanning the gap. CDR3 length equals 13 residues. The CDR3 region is CASTQRVGSPLHF. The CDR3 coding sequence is TGTGCCAGCACCCAACGGGTTGGGTCACCCCTCCACTTT.

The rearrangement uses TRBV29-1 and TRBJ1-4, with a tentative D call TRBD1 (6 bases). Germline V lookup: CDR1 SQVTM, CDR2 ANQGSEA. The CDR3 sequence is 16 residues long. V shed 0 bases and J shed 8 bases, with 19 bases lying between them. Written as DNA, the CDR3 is TGCAGCGTTGAAGAGGGGGACAATCCGATGGGGGAAAAACTGTTTTTT. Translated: CSVEEGDNPMGEKLFF.

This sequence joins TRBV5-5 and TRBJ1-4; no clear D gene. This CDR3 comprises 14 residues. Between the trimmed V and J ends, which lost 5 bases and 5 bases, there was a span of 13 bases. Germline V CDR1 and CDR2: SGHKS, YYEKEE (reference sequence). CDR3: CASSYWRGNEKLFF. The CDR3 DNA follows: TGTGCCAGCAGTTACTGGAGAGGGAATGAAAAACTGTTTTTT. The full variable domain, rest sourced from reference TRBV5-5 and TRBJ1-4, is DAGVTQSPTHLIKTRGQQVTLRCSPISGHKSVSWYQQVLGQGPQFIFQYYEKEERGRGNFPDRFSARQFPNYSSELNVNALLLGDSALYLCASSYWRGNEKLFFGSGTQLSVL.

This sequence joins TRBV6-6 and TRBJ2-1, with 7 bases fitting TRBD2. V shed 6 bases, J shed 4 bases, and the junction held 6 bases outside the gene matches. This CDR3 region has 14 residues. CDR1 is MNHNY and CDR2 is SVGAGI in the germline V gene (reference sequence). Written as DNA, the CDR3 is TGTGCCAGCAGCCTCAACGGGGGGTACAATGAGCAGTTCTTC. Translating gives CASSLNGGYNEQFF.

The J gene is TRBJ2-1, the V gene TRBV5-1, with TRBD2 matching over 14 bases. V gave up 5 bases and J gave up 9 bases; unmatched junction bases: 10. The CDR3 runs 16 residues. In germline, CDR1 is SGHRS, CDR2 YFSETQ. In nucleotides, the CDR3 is TGCGCCAGCAGGGGGACTAGCGGGGGCTTTTTAGGTGAGCAGTTCTTC. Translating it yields CASRGTSGGFLGEQFF.

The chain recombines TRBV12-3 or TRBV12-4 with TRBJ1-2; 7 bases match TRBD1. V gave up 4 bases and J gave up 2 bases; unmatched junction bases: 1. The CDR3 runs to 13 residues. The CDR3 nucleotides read TGTGCCAGCAGTTCAGGGGGAAACTATGGCTACACCTTC. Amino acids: CASSSGGNYGYTF.

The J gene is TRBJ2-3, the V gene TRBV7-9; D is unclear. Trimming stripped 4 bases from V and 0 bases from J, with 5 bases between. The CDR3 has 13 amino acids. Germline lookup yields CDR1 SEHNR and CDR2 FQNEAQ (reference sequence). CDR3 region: CASSSLSTDTQYF. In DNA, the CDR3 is TGTGCCAGCAGCTCCCTGAGCACAGATACGCAGTATTTT.